These 32 T cell receptor beta chains were all obtained from the same sample, sequenced in a study of post-analysis software for immune sequencing data. These receptors lack a known antigen. Prepared TCR beta cDNA libraries contained unique molecular identifiers. A single record per CDR3 protein comes from TCRdb applying MiXCR to the PCR reads. The table lists about 460,000 distinct CDR3 sequences, around 40% of them singletons. Study results and limitations: Four or five TRBV segments, TRBV5-6, TRBV5-1 and TRBV20-1 among them, were found more frequent in patients than controls.

The source material was blood. The receptors derive from a girl aged 5-17 years with multiple sclerosis.

In the case of this clonotype: An end of the junction differs from the germline gene, which may be a read error. The chain couples TRBV6-4 to TRBJ2-1; D is possibly TRBD2 (6 bases). The germline gives CDR1 MRHNA, CDR2 SNTAGT. The CDR3 has 13 residues. CDR3 protein: CASRDSNYNEHFF. The CDR3 DNA is TGTGCCAGCCGGGACTCGAACTACAATGAGCATTTCTTC.

This clonotype was detected a few times. The chain couples TRBV20-1 to TRBJ2-7; TRBD2 agrees at 11 bases. V was clipped by 5 bases and J by 5 bases; unmatched bases: 8. The CDR3 has 14 amino acids. Germline V gene sequence: CDR1 DFQATT, CDR2 SNEGSKA (reference sequence). CDR3 loop: CSAYTSGSFNEQYF. In DNA, the CDR3 is TGCAGTGCTTACACTAGCGGGAGTTTCAACGAGCAGTACTTC.

This clonotype was observed a handful of times. The chain couples TRBV6-5 to TRBJ2-7; a weak D match, TRBD2 (6 bases). Germline loops: CDR1 MNHEY, CDR2 SVGAGI. Deletions cut 5 bases from V and 1 base from J, with 21 bases between. The CDR3 spans 17 residues. This CDR3 reads CASSPSGSGTLSYEQYF. In DNA form, the CDR3 reads TGTGCCAGCAGTCCCTCGGGATCAGGGACTCTATCCTACGAGCAGTACTTC.

The CDR3 nucleotides are TGCAGCGCTGGACGGGAATACGAGCAGTACTTC. It encodes CSAGREYEQYF. The chain links TRBV29-1 to TRBJ2-4; possible D gene TRBD2, 5 bases. The J call is in doubt because the DNA end fits TRBJ2-7 better. This CDR3 has 11 amino acids. Germline lookup yields CDR1 SQVTM and CDR2 ANQGSEA.

The J gene is TRBJ2-1, the V gene TRBV4-1; 13 positions match TRBD2. The CDR3 has 15 amino acids. The germline gives CDR1 MGHRA, CDR2 YSYEKL. The V gene end was trimmed by 2 bases and the J gene end by 9 bases; junction bases not matched to a gene: 4. The CDR3 DNA reads TGCGCCAGCAGCCAAACTAGCGGGAGGGTTGGTGAGCAGTTCTTC. It encodes CASSQTSGRVGEQFF.

This clonotype occurred a few times. This chain joins TRBV6-5 and TRBJ2-1, with D perhaps matching TRBD1 or TRBD2 (6 bases each). The germline V and J ends were trimmed by 6 bases and 3 bases, with 18 bases remaining between them. The germline V gene encodes CDR1 MNHEY and CDR2 SVGAGI. The CDR3 spans 16 residues. CDR3 loop: CASRRSGGGLYNEQFF. The CDR3 DNA is TGTGCCAGCAGACGTAGCGGAGGGGGGCTCTACAATGAGCAGTTCTTC.

The table lists this clonotype with a few counts. J is TRBJ2-7 and V is TRBV20-1, with 7 bases lining up with TRBD2. The CDR3 is made up of 15 amino acids. V was clipped by 1 base and J by 5 bases; unmatched bases: 11. Germline V gene sequence: CDR1 DFQATT, CDR2 SNEGSKA (reference sequence). The CDR3, as DNA: TGCAGTGCTAGAGTAGGCGGGAGTGACGGCGACGAGCAGTACTTC. Its translation is CSARVGGSDGDEQYF.

A remark on this clonotype: At one of its ends the junction is not consistent with the germline gene, which may arise from a read error. This chain links TRBV4-1 with TRBJ2-3; 10 bases match TRBD2. The CDR3 loop spans 21 amino acids. Germline V gives CDR1 MGHRA, CDR2 YSYEKL. The CDR3 region has the DNA TGCCCCAGCAGCCAAGATTTGGGGTACCTGGAGACTAGCGGGAGCACAGATACGCAGTATTTT. Amino acids: CPSSQDLGYLETSGSTDTQYF.

This chain joins TRBV7-9 and TRBJ2-1, with a weak D call TRBD2 (6 bases). In germline, CDR1 is SEHNR, CDR2 FQNEAQ (reference sequence). Deletions cut 2 bases from V and 6 bases from J, with 17 bases between. The CDR3 loop spans 16 amino acids. CDR3 region: CASSLKDYLRSNEQFF. The CDR3, as DNA: TGTGCCAGCAGCTTAAAGGACTACCTAAGAAGCAATGAGCAGTTCTTC.

The chain recombines TRBV5-1 with TRBJ2-7; D is undetermined. The CDR3 runs 14 residues. CDR1 SGHRS and CDR2 YFSETQ come from the germline V gene. Trimming left V 5 bases short and J 1 base short, with 13 bases between. CDR3 residues: CASRRIGLSYEQYF. The CDR3 DNA follows: TGCGCCAGCAGGAGGATAGGGCTATCCTACGAGCAGTACTTC.

V usage is TRBV29-1 and J usage is TRBJ2-7; 11 nucleotides agree with TRBD1. The CDR3 loop spans 14 amino acids. The germline V gene encodes CDR1 SQVTM and CDR2 ANQGSEA. The trim removed 7 bases at V and 4 bases at J, leaving 9 bases unmatched. DNA for the CDR3: TGCAGCGCTGGCCCTGGGACAGGGGGGTACGAGCAGTACTTC. It is translated as CSAGPGTGGYEQYF.

The chain links TRBV29-1 to TRBJ2-5, with D perhaps TRBD1 (6 bases). The J call may be wrong; the DNA end is better matched by TRBJ2-7. Germline V gene lookup returns CDR1 SQVTM and CDR2 ANQGSEA. CDR3 length equals 13 residues. The CDR3 region has the DNA TGCAGCGTTGAAGAGAGCAGGGGCCACGAGCAGTACTTC. It yields the protein CSVEESRGHEQYF.

This clonotype was observed a few times. The chain carries TRBV29-1 and TRBJ2-7; 7 bases match TRBD1. The trim removed 0 bases at V and 6 bases at J, leaving 11 bases unmatched. Germline V gene lookup returns CDR1 SQVTM and CDR2 ANQGSEA. The length of the CDR3 is 15 residues. CDR3 DNA sequence: TGCAGCGTTGAAGAGTTACTAAGGGGGCGATTCGAGCAGTACTTC. Protein product: CSVEELLRGRFEQYF.

This clonotype was seen at least ten times. The CDR3 DNA reads TGTGCCATCAGTGCGGCTAGCGGGAAAGAGACCCAGTACTTC. It translates to CAISAASGKETQYF. This chain uses TRBV10-3 with TRBJ2-5, with 9 positions matching TRBD2. The CDR3 totals 14 residues. Trimming at V came to 4 bases and at J to 3 bases, leaving 3 bases not matched to a gene. Germline V CDR1 and CDR2: ENHRY, SYGVKD.

This clonotype was found a few times. The chain links TRBV7-9 to TRBJ1-4, with D possibly being TRBD1 (5 bases). Germline V gives CDR1 SEHNR, CDR2 FQNEAQ (reference sequence). V shed 4 bases and J shed 2 bases, with 11 bases lying between them. CDR3 length: 15 amino acids. DNA for the CDR3: TGTGCCAGCAGCTCGTCGGGGGTCACTAATGAAAAACTGTTTTTT. Translated: CASSSSGVTNEKLFF.

As concerns this clonotype: This may come from a read error, since a much larger clone is one base off. The rearrangement links TRBV27 to TRBJ1-2; weak D call: TRBD1 (6 bases). Germline CDR1 and CDR2: MNHEY and SMNVEV (reference sequence). The CDR3 sequence is 13 residues long. Trimming removed 8 bases from V and 7 bases from J, with 17 bases in between. The CDR3: CASSKTGTFGYTF. The CDR3 coding sequence is TGTGCCAGCTCTAAAACAGGGACTTTTGGCTACACCTTC.

The gene calls are TRBV12-3 or TRBV12-4 and TRBJ2-6; D is unresolved. The V end lost 5 bases, the J end lost 0 bases, and 8 bases lay between the germline ends. The CDR3 runs 15 residues. The CDR3 nucleotides are TGTGCCAGCAGTCCTGTGATCTCTGGGGCCAACGTCCTGACTTTC. Translation gives CASSPVISGANVLTF.

This rearrangement joins TRBV10-3 to TRBJ2-7; D unresolved. This CDR3 region has 13 residues. CDR1 and CDR2 (germline): ENHRY, SYGVKD. The germline V and J ends were trimmed by 6 bases and 3 bases, with 12 bases remaining between them. The CDR3 sequence is CAISEGPDYEQYF. The CDR3 bases are TGTGCCATCAGCGAAGGGCCGGACTACGAGCAGTACTTC.

This chain links TRBV11-2 with TRBJ1-5, with D tentatively TRBD1 (5 bases). Between the trimmed V and J ends, which lost 5 bases and 3 bases, there was a span of 17 bases. Germline-derived CDR1 and CDR2 are SGHAT and FQNNGV. The CDR3 spans 16 residues. CDR3 sequence: CASSGGTEQLNQPQHF. CDR3 DNA: TGTGCCAGCAGCGGAGGGACGGAACAACTCAATCAGCCCCAGCATTTT.

This clonotype appeared many times. V and J are TRBV19 and TRBJ2-1; D gene uncertain. Germline CDR1 reads LNHDA; CDR2 reads SQIVND (reference sequence). CDR3 length: 13 residues. V dropped 3 bases and J dropped 5 bases, with 8 bases sitting between them. CDR3 nucleotides: TGTGCCAGTAGTATTGTCACCCACAATGAGCAGTTCTTC. Translated: CASSIVTHNEQFF.

V usage is TRBV7-8 and J usage is TRBJ2-5; TRBD1 agrees at 9 bases. The CDR3 runs 15 residues. CDR1 is SGHVS and CDR2 is FQNEAQ in the germline V gene. After removal of 5 bases from V and 1 base from J, the junction contained 5 bases not matched to a gene. In nucleotides, the CDR3 is TGTGCCAGCAGCCTACACAGGGGGCCCCAAGAGACCCAGTACTTC. As protein: CASSLHRGPQETQYF.

A single count supports this clonotype. At one end, the junction sequence differs from germline, possibly due to a read error. The genes are TRBV12-3 or TRBV12-4 and TRBJ2-1; D is possibly TRBD2 (5 bases). The CDR3 spans 11 residues. CDR3 nucleotide sequence: TGTGCCAGCAGTTACCGGGATGAGAAGTTCTTC. It encodes CASSYRDEKFF.

This clonotype was found a few times. The chain recombines TRBV5-1 with TRBJ1-1, with unresolved D. Trimming removed 4 bases from V and 0 bases from J, with 13 bases in between. The CDR3 loop spans 15 amino acids. Germline V gene lookup returns CDR1 SGHRS and CDR2 YFSETQ. The CDR3: CASSPQRSMNTEAFF. DNA of the CDR3: TGCGCCAGCAGCCCACAGAGGTCGATGAACACTGAAGCTTTCTTT.

This clonotype was counted between two and nine times. This chain joins TRBV5-1 and TRBJ2-4; possible D gene TRBD1, 5 bases. Trimming stripped 5 bases from V and 5 bases from J, with 14 bases between. Germline-derived CDR1 and CDR2 are SGHRS and YFSETQ. The CDR3 is 14 residues long. The CDR3 is CASSTAGPENIQYF. The DNA for the CDR3 is TGCGCCAGCAGTACGGCAGGGCCAGAAAACATTCAGTACTTC.

This clonotype was found a few times. This chain connects TRBV7-2 to TRBJ2-4; 9 nucleotides align to TRBD2. This CDR3 has 18 residues. V lost 3 bases and J lost 0; bases outside the gene matches: 9. Germline CDR1 reads SGHTA; CDR2 reads FQGNSA. The CDR3 is CASSLGLAMIGAKNIQYF. Written as DNA, the CDR3 is TGTGCCAGCAGCTTGGGACTAGCTATGATTGGAGCCAAAAACATTCAGTACTTC.

This clonotype turned up a few times. V usage is TRBV10-3 and J usage is TRBJ2-6, with TRBD2 matching 14 bases. The trim removed 9 bases at V and 1 base at J, leaving 2 bases unmatched. Germline V gene data show CDR1 as ENHRY and CDR2 as SYGVKD. This CDR3 has 16 amino acids. The CDR3 is CAIGLAGGSGANVLTF. CDR3 coding DNA: TGTGCCATTGGACTAGCGGGAGGTTCTGGGGCCAACGTCCTGACTTTC.

The chain combines TRBV10-3 with TRBJ2-3; D is tentatively TRBD1 or TRBD2 (5 bases each). The V end was cut by 8 bases, the J end by 9 bases, with 18 bases between. Looked up from germline, CDR1 is ENHRY and CDR2 is SYGVKD. The CDR3 is 13 amino acids. The CDR3 reads CAIGTGTPSTQYF. CDR3 bases: TGTGCCATCGGAACCGGGACCCCATCAACGCAGTATTTT.

This clonotype was seen repeatedly, ten times or more. DNA for the CDR3: TGTGCCAGCAGCTCCTGGACGGATTCCTACGAGCAGTACTTC. This sequence encodes CASSSWTDSYEQYF. This sequence joins TRBV28 and TRBJ2-7; no definite D call. The V end lost 6 bases, the J end lost 1 base, and 13 bases lay between the germline ends. This CDR3 comprises 14 residues. The germline V gene encodes CDR1 MDHEN and CDR2 SYDVKM.

The rearrangement uses TRBV28 and TRBJ2-7; 11 positions agree with TRBD2. The trim removed 3 bases at V and 2 bases at J, leaving 9 bases unmatched. CDR3 length: 17 residues. The germline V gene has CDR1 MDHEN and CDR2 SYDVKM. DNA for the CDR3: TGTGCCAGCAGTTTTCGGAAACTAGCGGGAGCTCCCTACGAGCAGTACTTC. This encodes CASSFRKLAGAPYEQYF.

This clonotype was seen only a few times. The gene calls are TRBV6-1 and TRBJ2-2; TRBD2 agrees at 12 bases. The ends lost 5 bases at V and 5 bases at J; junction bases unmatched: 12. The CDR3 totals 18 residues. Germline V gene lookup returns CDR1 MNHNS and CDR2 SASEGT. The CDR3 DNA is TGTGCCAGCAGTATCCGACTACTAGCGGGAGGAAAAACCGGGGAGCTGTTTTTT. Protein sequence: CASSIRLLAGGKTGELFF.

This clonotype came up a few times. This rearrangement joins TRBV24-1 to TRBJ2-1; possible D gene TRBD1, 7 bases. Germline V lookup: CDR1 KGHDR, CDR2 SFDVKD. The CDR3 sequence is 17 residues long. V was shortened by 5 bases and J by 4 bases, with 20 bases between the two germline ends. The CDR3 loop reads CATSAPHQGEAYNEQFF. In DNA, the CDR3 is TGTGCCACCAGTGCCCCTCACCAGGGGGAGGCATACAATGAGCAGTTCTTC.

The rearrangement uses TRBV20-1 and TRBJ2-3; a weak D match, TRBD2 (5 bases). Trimming stripped 6 bases from V and 4 bases from J, with 17 bases between. Germline CDR1 is DFQATT and CDR2 is SNEGSKA (reference sequence). The CDR3 loop spans 14 amino acids. CDR3 loop: CSAHTGVAPDTQYF. CDR3 DNA: TGCAGTGCCCACACTGGGGTAGCGCCAGATACGCAGTATTTT.